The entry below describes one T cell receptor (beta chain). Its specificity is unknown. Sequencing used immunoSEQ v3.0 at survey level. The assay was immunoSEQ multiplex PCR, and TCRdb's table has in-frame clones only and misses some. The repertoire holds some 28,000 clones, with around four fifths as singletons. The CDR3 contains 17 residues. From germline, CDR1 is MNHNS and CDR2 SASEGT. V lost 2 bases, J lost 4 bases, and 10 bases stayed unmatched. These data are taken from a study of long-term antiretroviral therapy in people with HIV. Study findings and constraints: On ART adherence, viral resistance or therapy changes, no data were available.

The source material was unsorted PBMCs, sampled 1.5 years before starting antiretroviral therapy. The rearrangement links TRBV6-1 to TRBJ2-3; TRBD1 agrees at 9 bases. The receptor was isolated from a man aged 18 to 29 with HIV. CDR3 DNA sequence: TGTGCCAGCAGTGAAAGGGTGGGACAGGGTTTTTCAGATACGCAGTATTTT. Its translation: CASSERVGQGFSDTQYF.